One and the same sample provided the 20 T cell receptor beta chains below, sequenced in a study of blood T cell repertoires in COVID-19. Assay used: immunoSEQ multiplex PCR; TCRdb lists only in-frame clones, some missing. In the table there are about 140,000 clones, 60% to 80% of which are singletons. Material for sequencing was peripheral blood. The receptors originated from a man aged 55 to 69 who had recovered from COVID-19.

CDR3 residues: CASSQVSPLSYEQYF. As DNA, the CDR3 is TGTGCCAGCAGCCAAGTCTCGCCACTGTCCTACGAGCAGTACTTC. V usage is TRBV3-1 (or the pseudogene TRBV3-2) and J usage is TRBJ2-7; unclear D gene. CDR1 LGHDT and CDR2 YNNKEL come from the germline V gene (reference sequence). The V and J ends lost 1 base and 1 base respectively, with 11 bases between them. CDR3 length: 15 amino acids.

V and J are TRBV28 and TRBJ2-5; maybe TRBD1 (5 bases). V gave up 3 bases and J gave up 10 bases, with 12 bases separating them. Per the germline V gene, CDR1 is MDHEN and CDR2 is SYDVKM. CDR3 size: 12 residues. The CDR3 DNA sequence: TGTGCCAGCAGTTTGGCCCAAAGGGGCCAGTACTTC. This sequence encodes CASSLAQRGQYF.

This sequence joins TRBV6-2 or TRBV6-3 and TRBJ2-7; D perhaps matches TRBD1 (5 bases). V was clipped by 0 bases and J by 6 bases, with 6 bases between them. The CDR3 has 12 residues. Germline-derived CDR1 and CDR2 are MNHEY and SVGEGT. DNA of the CDR3: TGTGCCAGCAGTTACTCAAGGGGCGAGCAGTACTTC. Encoded protein: CASSYSRGEQYF.

This clone came up a few times. CDR3 in DNA: TGTGCCAGCAGCCAAGAAGGACAGGGTGTGTACGAGCAGTACTTC. As protein: CASSQEGQGVYEQYF. The chain joins TRBV3-1 (or the pseudogene TRBV3-2) to TRBJ2-7, with 8 bases identical to TRBD1. J was trimmed by 4 bases and V by 0 bases; bases with no gene match: 5. CDR1 and CDR2 (germline): LGHDT, YNNKEL (reference sequence). CDR3 size: 15 residues.

This clone was seen only once. The CDR3 region is CSVGRDSGNTIYF. The CDR3 bases are TGCAGCGTTGGCCGGGACTCTGGAAACACCATATATTTT. This chain uses TRBV29-1 with TRBJ1-3; no firm D call. The CDR3 has 13 residues. Germline CDR1 and CDR2: SQVTM and ANQGSEA. The germline V and J ends were trimmed by 4 bases and 0 bases, with 7 bases remaining between them.

This clone came up a few times. The chain has TRBV7-9 and TRBJ1-1; D is uncertain. Deletions cut 4 bases from V and 5 bases from J, with 14 bases between. This CDR3 contains 14 residues. Germline CDR1 reads SEHNR; CDR2 reads FQNEAQ (reference sequence). The CDR3: CASSSTSGGTEAFF. CDR3 DNA sequence: TGTGCCAGCAGCTCGACTTCAGGAGGGACTGAAGCTTTCTTT.

The CDR3 sequence is CASSLGTGLHYEQYF. The CDR3 bases are TGTGCCAGCAGCTTGGGGACAGGACTTCACTACGAGCAGTACTTC. This chain joins TRBV5-4 and TRBJ2-7; 7 bases fit TRBD1. Germline lookup yields CDR1 SGHNT and CDR2 YYREEE (reference sequence). This CDR3 is built from 15 residues. With V trimmed by 0 bases and J by 3 bases, 6 bases remained unmatched.

The chain has TRBV7-9 and TRBJ2-1; 12 bases fit TRBD2. Germline-derived CDR1 and CDR2 are SEHNR and FQNEAQ (reference sequence). This CDR3 comprises 19 residues. V shed 6 bases, J shed 5 bases, and the junction held 17 bases outside the gene matches. CDR3 residues: CASSFRLGLAGGIHNEQFF. CDR3 DNA: TGTGCCAGCAGTTTCCGACTTGGGCTAGCGGGGGGGATCCACAATGAGCAGTTCTTC.

V and J are TRBV19 and TRBJ2-1, with 10 bases that match TRBD2. Germline V lookup: CDR1 LNHDA, CDR2 SQIVND (reference sequence). CDR3 length: 15 residues. V trimming: 7 bases; J trimming: 8 bases; junction bases outside the gene matches: 11. CDR3 in DNA: TGTGCCAGTACCGAGGGCAAGCTAGCGGGAGATGAGCAGTTCTTC. Translated, it gives CASTEGKLAGDEQFF.

The rearrangement joins TRBV2 to TRBJ1-3; D remains ambiguous. This CDR3 has 12 residues. Trimming cost V 5 bases and J 3 bases, with 5 bases left between them. CDR1 is SNHLY, CDR2 FYNNEI, per germline. In DNA, the CDR3 is TGTGCCAGCAGTTTCGGTGGAAACACCATATATTTT. Translated: CASSFGGNTIYF.

The V call is TRBV28, the J call TRBJ2-7, with 11 bases matching TRBD2. CDR1 is MDHEN, CDR2 SYDVKM, per germline. V lost 4 bases and J lost 1; bases outside the gene matches: 3. The CDR3 runs to 15 residues. As DNA, the CDR3 is TGTGCCAGCAGTTCATCTAGCGGGGGGTCCTACGAGCAGTACTTC. It encodes CASSSSSGGSYEQYF.

This chain links TRBV12-3 or TRBV12-4 with TRBJ1-4, with D unresolved. V was pared by 7 bases and J by 7 bases, with 10 bases between. The CDR3 is 12 amino acids. The chain's CDR3 is CASKGWAEKLFF. For the CDR3, the DNA is TGTGCCAGCAAAGGATGGGCTGAAAAACTGTTTTTT.

The chain couples TRBV19 to TRBJ2-3; D unclear. Germline-derived CDR1 and CDR2 are LNHDA and SQIVND (reference sequence). The CDR3 has 14 amino acids. Trimming left V 3 bases short and J 0 bases short, with 7 bases between. CDR3 in DNA: TGTGCCAGTAGTATTTCCACTAGCACAGATACGCAGTATTTT. Translated: CASSISTSTDTQYF.

V is TRBV4-2 and J is TRBJ2-3; no clear D gene. Germline V CDR1 and CDR2: LGHNA, YNFKEQ. With 5 bases removed from V and 1 base from J, the gap between germline ends came to 13 bases. The CDR3 length is 15 residues. The CDR3 sequence is CASSEYWQGTDTQYF. The CDR3 nucleotides read TGTGCCAGCAGCGAATACTGGCAGGGCACAGATACGCAGTATTTT.

The rearrangement uses TRBV6-2 or TRBV6-3 and TRBJ2-1; a weak D match, TRBD1 (5 bases). V was clipped by 4 bases and J by 8 bases, with 18 bases between them. The germline gives CDR1 MNHEY, CDR2 SVGEGT. The CDR3 spans 15 residues. Here the CDR3 reads CASSSLAAGIDEQFF. The DNA of the CDR3 is TGTGCCAGCAGTTCCCTCGCGGCAGGGATCGATGAGCAGTTCTTC.

The rearrangement uses TRBV4-3 and TRBJ1-1, with 9 bases identical to TRBD1. The CDR3 is 13 amino acids. CDR1 is LGHNA and CDR2 is YSLEER in the germline V gene. V gave up 1 base and J gave up 9 bases; unmatched junction bases: 3. The DNA of the CDR3 is TGCGCCAGCAGCCAAGGGACAGGGGAGAAAGCTTTCTTT. Amino acids: CASSQGTGEKAFF.

The V and J genes are TRBV19 and TRBJ2-3, with 7 bases that match TRBD1. The CDR3 has 14 residues. Germline V gene lookup returns CDR1 LNHDA and CDR2 SQIVND (reference sequence). With 5 bases clipped from V and 2 bases from J, the junction kept 4 bases outside the gene matches. In DNA form, the CDR3 reads TGTGCCAGTAGTTTGGGACAGTCCACAGATACGCAGTATTTT. Protein product: CASSLGQSTDTQYF.

This clone was counted ten times or more. The chain recombines TRBV4-3 with TRBJ1-4, with 7 bases matching TRBD1. The CDR3 has 14 amino acids. Germline V gives CDR1 LGHNA, CDR2 YSLEER. Trimming at V came to 3 bases and at J to 7 bases, leaving 5 bases not matched to a gene. The CDR3 nucleotides are TGCGCCAGCAGCCACAACGACAGGGTTGAAAAACTGTTTTTT. Protein sequence: CASSHNDRVEKLFF.

The chain uses TRBV30 and TRBJ2-7; 14 bases are a match to TRBD2. The CDR3 is made up of 13 amino acids. The germline CDR1 and CDR2 sequences are GTSNPN and SVGIG (reference sequence). The V segment lost 7 bases and the J segment 2 bases; nucleotides outside the gene matches: 1. CDR3 sequence: CASGLAGAYEQYF. The CDR3 coding sequence is TGTGCCTCGGGACTAGCGGGAGCCTACGAGCAGTACTTC.

The chain combines TRBV6-5 with TRBJ2-5, with TRBD2 matching 8 bases. The CDR3 is made up of 14 amino acids. Per the germline V gene, CDR1 is MNHEY and CDR2 is SVGAGI. The trim removed 2 bases at V and 4 bases at J, leaving 3 bases unmatched. The CDR3 loop reads CASSYRGGRETQYF. CDR3 in DNA: TGTGCCAGCAGTTACCGGGGGGGCCGAGAGACCCAGTACTTC.